This TCR beta chain emerged from a study of blood T cell repertoires in COVID-19 (dated by TCRdb to the early 2020s). Notes on the research overall: Samples from collaborators originated in the United States, Italy and Spain and spanned both the acute and convalescent phases of COVID-19. The material from the prospective study consisted of cDNA or gDNA derived from T cells, B-cell-depleted T cells, or PBMCs. The dataset comprised deeply sampled blood TCRbeta repertoires from subjects exposed to, actively infected with, or recovered from COVID-19. The repertoires were made available in a free public database intended to serve as a resource for research on the immune response to SARS-CoV-2. Samples were obtained from the ongoing ImmuneRACE study (first 160 participants) and from 1,254 subjects provided by 6 global collaborators. The sample metadata nearly always contained a de-identified subject ID, COVID-19 status, age in years and sex. Where available, HLA class I and class II types were taken from metadata supplied by the sample provider and were not determined by assay-based typing.

Study-wide findings and limitations: The amount of clinical and demographic metadata varied by source and participant and was provided uncurated.

Of note for this clone: This receptor's antigen is unknown. No quality values exist for individual bases; no much larger clone is one base distant.

TCRbeta CDR3 regions were amplified from genomic DNA using the immunoSEQ Assay, a bias-controlled multiplex PCR. As for how the authors treated the data: The number of nucleated cells in each sample was estimated from the amplification of reference gene primers within the assay. Sequence reads were collapsed and filtered to measure the absolute abundance of every unique TCRbeta CDR3 rearrangement. For each sample, productive Simpson clonality was calculated as the square root of Simpson's diversity index across productive rearrangements. The immuneACCESS repertoire file appears here via TCRdb, limited to in-frame rearrangements. These files lack a portion of the clones; in checked studies, under half of the deficit traces to unresolved V genes, and the cause of the others is not known. The DNA was the basis for D and trimming; V, J and clone size are from that table. Recorded for this sample are about 70,000 clones; 80% to 85% of them occurred a single time. The ten largest clones take up 9% to 10% of the sample.

Each collaborating institution followed its own protocols to collect whole blood in K2EDTA tubes. For TCRbeta analysis, collaborator samples were shipped as frozen whole blood, as isolated PBMCs, or as DNA extracted from either sample type. From its cysteine to its phenylalanine, the CDR3 spans 15 amino acids. Here the CDR3 DNA is all that survives: 45 bases in frame from base 1. The germline V gene (reference sequence) provides CDR1 LNHDA and CDR2 SQIVND. Trimming takes 6 bases off V and 0 bases off J; junction bases not matched to a gene: 5. The clonotype comes from a woman aged 80 or over with acute or convalescent COVID-19. This chain is built from TRBV19 and TRBJ2-3; TRBD1 aligns with 8 central bases. Source material: peripheral blood. Here is the DNA: TGTGCCAGTAGGGTCCGGGACAGGAGCACAGATACGCAGTATTTT. It specifies CASRVRDRSTDTQYF.